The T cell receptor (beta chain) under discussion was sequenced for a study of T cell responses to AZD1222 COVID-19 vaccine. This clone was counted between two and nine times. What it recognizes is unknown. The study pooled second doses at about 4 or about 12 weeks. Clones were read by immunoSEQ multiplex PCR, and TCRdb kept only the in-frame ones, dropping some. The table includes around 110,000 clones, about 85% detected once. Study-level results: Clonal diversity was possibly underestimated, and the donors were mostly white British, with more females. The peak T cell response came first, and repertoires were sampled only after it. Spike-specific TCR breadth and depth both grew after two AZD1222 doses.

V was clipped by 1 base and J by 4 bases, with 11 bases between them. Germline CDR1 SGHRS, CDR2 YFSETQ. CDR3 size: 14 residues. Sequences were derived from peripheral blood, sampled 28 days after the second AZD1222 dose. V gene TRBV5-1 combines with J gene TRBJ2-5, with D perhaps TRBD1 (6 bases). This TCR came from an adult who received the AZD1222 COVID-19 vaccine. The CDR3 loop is CASSLFQGRETQYF. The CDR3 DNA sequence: TGCGCCAGCAGCTTGTTTCAGGGGAGAGAGACCCAGTACTTC. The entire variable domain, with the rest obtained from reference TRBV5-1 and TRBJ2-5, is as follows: KAGVTQTPRYLIKTRGQQVTLSCSPISGHRSVSWYQQTPGQGLQFLFEYFSETQRNKGNFPGRFSGRQFSNSRSEMNVSTLELGDSALYLCASSLFQGRETQYFGPGTRLLVL.